The 17 T cell receptor beta chains reported below all come from one sample, sequenced in a study of cytomegalovirus exposure and HLA in healthy donors. Primers for the PCR totalled 60 Vbeta and 13 Jbeta. Sequencing used immunoSEQ multiplex PCR; TCRdb keeps in-frame clones, though not all of them. In the table there are around 140,000 clones, roughly 80% of which are singletons. Sequencing input: PBMCs. These receptors were taken from a middle-aged man in good health and CMV-seronegative.

The V and J genes are TRBV5-4 and TRBJ2-6; 11 nucleotides agree with TRBD1. Germline assignment: CDR1 SGHNT and CDR2 YYREEE (reference sequence). The CDR3 is 20 residues long. V lost 3 bases, J lost 2 bases, and 13 bases stayed unmatched. The CDR3 loop is CASSSWLGTGGSPGANVLTF. The CDR3 nucleotides read TGTGCCAGCAGCTCCTGGCTTGGGACAGGGGGTTCACCTGGGGCCAACGTCCTGACTTTC.

This clone came up once. The chain employs TRBV19 and TRBJ1-5; 7 bases are shared with TRBD1. This CDR3 contains 13 residues. Unmatched junction bases numbered 2, after V lost 5 bases and J lost 4 bases. Germline V CDR1 and CDR2: LNHDA, SQIVND (reference sequence). The CDR3 region has the DNA TGTGCCAGTAGTCCGGGACAGAATCAGCCCCAGCATTTT. Protein product: CASSPGQNQPQHF.

The CDR3 loop is CASSLTDYEQYF. The CDR3, as DNA: TGTGCCAGCAGCTTGACAGACTACGAGCAGTACTTC. V gene TRBV5-6 combines with J gene TRBJ2-7; D is uncertain. Trimming shortened V by 1 base and J by 3 bases, and 5 bases separated the two germline ends. Germline V CDR1 and CDR2: SGHDT, YYEEEE. The CDR3 runs 12 residues. Supplemented by reference TRBV5-6 and TRBJ2-7, the full variable domain reads DAGVTQSPTHLIKTRGQQVTLRCSPKSGHDTVSWYQQALGQGPQFIFQYYEEEERQRGNFPDRFSGHQFPNYSSELNVNALLLGDSALYLCASSLTDYEQYFGPGTRLTVT.

The chain has TRBV18 and TRBJ2-3; maybe TRBD1 (6 bases). Germline-derived CDR1 and CDR2 are KGHSH and LQKENI. The CDR3 is 14 residues long. V dropped 2 bases and J dropped 6 bases, with 12 bases sitting between them. In DNA form, the CDR3 reads TGTGCCAGCTCACCAAACAGGGTACGGGATACGCAGTATTTT. It is translated as CASSPNRVRDTQYF.

The CDR3: CSAVWDSEAFF. CDR3 sequence (DNA): TGCAGTGCTGTTTGGGACTCTGAAGCTTTCTTT. The chain carries TRBV20-1 and TRBJ1-1, with D perhaps TRBD1 (5 bases). The CDR3 consists of 11 residues. V lost 5 bases and J 6 bases, leaving 10 bases between the germline ends. In germline, CDR1 is DFQATT, CDR2 SNEGSKA (reference sequence).

A remark on this clone: The sample holds other DNA sequences that translate to the same CDR3. The chain uses TRBV11-3 and TRBJ2-7; 7 positions agree with TRBD1. Germline trimming cut 5 bases from V and 4 bases from J; bases unmatched to any gene: 11. The CDR3 runs 15 residues. The germline V gene has CDR1 SGHNT and CDR2 YENEEA. The CDR3 region has the DNA TGTGCCAGCAGCCCCGGGCAGGGGGTATCATACGAGCAGTACTTC. Amino acids: CASSPGQGVSYEQYF.

The rearrangement joins TRBV5-6 to TRBJ2-7; 12 bases line up with TRBD2. V shed 4 bases and J 4 bases; nucleotides not matched to a gene: 12. Germline CDR1 and CDR2: SGHDT and YYEEEE. The CDR3 is 17 amino acids. This chain's CDR3 is CASSPTGLAGISYEQYF. For the CDR3, the DNA is TGTGCCAGCAGCCCAACAGGACTAGCGGGGATCTCTTACGAGCAGTACTTC.

The chain carries TRBV6-1 and TRBJ1-3; D possibly corresponds to TRBD1 (5 bases). The germline V gene encodes CDR1 MNHNS and CDR2 SASEGT. This CDR3 comprises 15 residues. Trimming took off 6 bases at V and 0 bases at J, with 12 bases between the two ends. The CDR3 sequence: CASRLRAGSGNTIYF. The CDR3 nucleotides read TGTGCCAGCAGGCTCAGGGCTGGCTCTGGAAACACCATATATTTT.

The chain uses TRBV7-2 and TRBJ2-1, with 11 bases lining up with TRBD2. V shed 0 bases, J shed 4 bases, and the junction held 8 bases outside the gene matches. Per the germline V gene, CDR1 is SGHTA and CDR2 is FQGNSA. CDR3 size: 18 residues. As DNA, the CDR3 is TGTGCCAGCAGCTTAGCGGGTAGCGGGGGGGCCGGGTACAATGAGCAGTTCTTC. The encoded protein is CASSLAGSGGAGYNEQFF.

As to this clone: Its ends do not fully match the called genes, so a read error is possible. The chain is built from TRBV6-5 and TRBJ1-2; 7 bases match TRBD1. CDR1 and CDR2 (germline): MNHEY, SVGAGI. This CDR3 region has 11 residues. The CDR3 loop reads CASSYQDRLSF. In DNA, the CDR3 is TGTGCCAGCAGTTACCAGGACAGGCTTTCCTTC.

The chain couples TRBV29-1 to TRBJ2-1; unclear D gene. The CDR3 consists of 13 residues. Germline V gene lookup returns CDR1 SQVTM and CDR2 ANQGSEA. Between the trimmed V and J ends, which lost 3 bases and 8 bases, there was a span of 14 bases. For the CDR3, the DNA is TGCAGCGTTGAGCTTCGCGTTCTTCATGAGCAGTTCTTC. Its protein product is CSVELRVLHEQFF.

The table lists this clone with a count of one. The chain employs TRBV18 and TRBJ2-7; D is undetermined. With 0 bases removed from V and 3 bases from J, the gap between germline ends came to 12 bases. The CDR3 is made up of 15 amino acids. Germline V gene lookup returns CDR1 KGHSH and CDR2 LQKENI. Written as DNA, the CDR3 is TGTGCCAGCTCACCACCGGGTAGCTATATCTACGAGCAGTACTTC. As protein: CASSPPGSYIYEQYF.

This clone occurred once. J is TRBJ1-2 and V is TRBV19; TRBD1 matches at 7 bases. There are 15 residues in the CDR3. Germline trimming cut 5 bases from V and 6 bases from J; bases unmatched to any gene: 12. Germline V gene lookup returns CDR1 LNHDA and CDR2 SQIVND (reference sequence). CDR3 loop: CASSSDREYRNGYTF. DNA for the CDR3: TGTGCCAGTAGTTCAGACAGGGAGTATCGGAATGGCTACACCTTC.

The rearrangement links TRBV7-3 to TRBJ1-1, with D possibly being TRBD1 (5 bases). V was pared by 0 bases and J by 5 bases, with 22 bases between. Germline CDR1 SGHTA, CDR2 FQGTGA. The CDR3 totals 18 residues. This chain's CDR3 is CASSLTGGAGQLGTEAFF. In DNA form, the CDR3 reads TGTGCCAGCAGCTTAACGGGGGGAGCAGGTCAACTTGGTACTGAAGCTTTCTTT.

The V gene is TRBV6-6, the J gene TRBJ1-5; D possibly corresponds to TRBD1 (5 bases). Germline V gene lookup returns CDR1 MNHNY and CDR2 SVGAGI (reference sequence). This CDR3 spans 14 amino acids. V shed 7 bases and J shed 5 bases, with 15 bases lying between them. The CDR3 nucleotides read TGTGCCAGCAAAGAAGGGACTCCTGATCAGCCCCAGCATTTT. Its translation: CASKEGTPDQPQHF.

The chain is built from TRBV4-3 and TRBJ2-1, with D perhaps TRBD2 (5 bases). Germline-derived CDR1 and CDR2 are LGHNA and YSLEER. Trimming pared 0 bases from V and 9 bases from J, leaving 9 bases between. The CDR3 consists of 13 residues. The CDR3 protein is CASSQDLRGEQFF. The CDR3 DNA is TGCGCCAGCAGCCAAGATTTACGGGGTGAGCAGTTCTTC.

The chain has TRBV6-6 and TRBJ1-2; D uncertain. V lost 7 bases and J lost 8, with 20 bases in between. This CDR3 has 14 amino acids. The germline V gene encodes CDR1 MNHNY and CDR2 SVGAGI (reference sequence). The CDR3 spells CASTPSGGTGGYTF. CDR3 in DNA: TGTGCCAGCACCCCATCAGGAGGCACCGGAGGCTACACCTTC.